A selection of T cell receptor beta chains follows, all from one sample in a study of radiation and T cells in renal cell carcinoma. TCRdb keeps only in-frame clones here, not all; method: immunoSEQ multiplex PCR. Of about 91,000 clones listed, 82% are singletons. The material sequenced was blood, taken from a patient whose treatment included radiotherapy and nephrectomy. The receptors shown here come from a man aged 55 to 70 with renal cell carcinoma. Both conserved end residues are part of each CDR3. A D gene is named only where the DNA matches it firmly. The size of a clone is reported for some rows only, either as once, few or many, or as a class for expanded clones.

few,-,TRBV19,TRBJ1-1,TGTGCCAGTAGTCCAGGGTTTTCCCAGATGAACACTGAAGCTTTCTTT,CASSPGFSQMNTEAFF
-,TRBD2,TRBV6-5,TRBJ2-3,TGTGCCAGCAGTTACGGTCGGCGGGAGGCAGATACGCAGTATTTT,CASSYGRREADTQYF
-,TRBD1,TRBV11-3,TRBJ2-7,TGTGCCAGCAGCTTAGAAGGACAGGTGTACTTC,CASSLEGQVYF
-,-,TRBV28,TRBJ1-3,TGTGCCAGCACCTACGGGACGCCGGGAAACACCATATATTTT,CASTYGTPGNTIYF
-,-,TRBV5-1,TRBJ2-2,TGCGCCAGCAGCTTGACCCGGAGGGGCGCCGGGGAGCTGTTTTTT,CASSLTRRGAGELFF
-,-,TRBV4-2,TRBJ2-5,TGTGCCAGCAGCCAAGATCTCCTCCAAGAGACCCAGTACTTC,CASSQDLLQETQYF
-,-,TRBV9,TRBJ1-1,TGTGCCAGCAGCGTAGGGGGGTACACTGAAGCTTTCTTT,CASSVGGYTEAFF
-,TRBD1,TRBV5-1,TRBJ2-3,TGCGCCAGCAGAGGGGACAGCTTAAGCACAGATACGCAGTATTTT,CASRGDSLSTDTQYF
-,-,TRBV19,TRBJ2-7,TGTGCCAGTAGTATAGGTATCCTTAGGAACTACGAGCAGTACTTC,CASSIGILRNYEQYF
-,TRBD2,TRBV5-4,TRBJ2-7,TGTGCCAGCAGCCTAGCGGGAGGGATGGCCGAGCAGTACTTC,CASSLAGGMAEQYF
-,TRBD2,TRBV7-8,TRBJ2-7,TGTGCCAGCAGCTTGCTCCGTAAGGTAGCGGGCTCCTACGAGCAGTACTTC,CASSLLRKVAGSYEQYF
-,-,TRBV27,TRBJ2-7,TGTGCCAGCAGTTTATTCGGGGCGAGGGGCGAGCAGTACTTC,CASSLFGARGEQYF
once,-,TRBV29-1,TRBJ1-3,TGCAGCGTTGTCAGTCAGGTTCCTGGAAACACCATATATTTT,CSVVSQVPGNTIYF
-,-,TRBV18,TRBJ2-7,TGTGCCAGCTCACCCTTAGGGGCGACTGTTGACGAGCAGTACTTC,CASSPLGATVDEQYF
-,-,TRBV9,TRBJ2-7,TGTGCCAGCAGCGTAGTGTGGGAGAGACTCTACGAGCAGTACTTC,CASSVVWERLYEQYF
few,-,TRBV7-9,TRBJ1-5,TGTGCCAGCAGCCGCGACAGAACACCCCAGCATTTT,CASSRDRTPQHF
-,TRBD2,TRBV19,TRBJ2-7,TGTGCCAGTAGTGTCGACTCTAGCGGGACTAGGGGCGAGCAGTACTTC,CASSVDSSGTRGEQYF
-,-,TRBV2,TRBJ2-5,TGTGCCAGCAGTGAAGCTTTTACACTAGAGACCCAGTACTTC,CASSEAFTLETQYF
-,TRBD1,TRBV2,TRBJ1-4,TGTGCCAGCAGCAGGGACAGCGATGAAAAACTGTTTTTT,CASSRDSDEKLFF
-,-,TRBV28,TRBJ1-4,TGTGCCAGCAGTTGGGGGACAACCCGTGAAAAACTGTTTTTT,CASSWGTTREKLFF
-,TRBD1,TRBV7-2,TRBJ2-5,TGTGCCAGCAGCTTAGGTCCCGGGACAGGGAGGGAGACCCAGTACTTC,CASSLGPGTGRETQYF
-,-,TRBV19,TRBJ1-1,TGTGCCAGTACCTTCGAGGTAGCCAACACTGAAGCTTTCTTT,CASTFEVANTEAFF
-,TRBD2,TRBV29-1,TRBJ2-1,TGCAGCGCCGAGAGGGGACTAGCGGCGGAGCAGTTCTTC,CSAERGLAAEQFF
-,-,TRBV9,TRBJ2-3,TGTGCCAGCAGCCCGGACCACACAGATACGCAGTATTTT,CASSPDHTDTQYF
-,-,TRBV18,TRBJ2-3,TGTGCCAGCTCACCGGACTTCTATACCCAAGATACGCAGTATTTT,CASSPDFYTQDTQYF
-,TRBD1,TRBV10-1,TRBJ1-1,TGCGCCAGCAGCTATTATACCGGGACAGCAAATGAAGCTTTCTTT,CASSYYTGTANEAFF
-,-,TRBV5-1,TRBJ1-4,TGCGCCAGCAGCTTGGACGGTAGAACTGAAAAACTGTTTTTT,CASSLDGRTEKLFF
-,-,TRBV19,TRBJ1-5,TGTGCCAGTAGTCGATCAGGGGACAATCAGCCCCAGCATTTT,CASSRSGDNQPQHF
-,-,TRBV30,TRBJ1-2,TGTGCCTGGAGTGTACAGCTCCTCCCCCCACCAAATGGCTACACCTTC,CAWSVQLLPPPNGYTF
-,TRBD1,TRBV27,TRBJ2-2,TGTGCCAGTTCCAGGGGGCAGAACGGGGAGCTGTTTTTT,CASSRGQNGELFF
-,-,TRBV15,TRBJ1-4,TGTGCCACCAGTAGGCAGGGCTGGGAAAAACTGTTTTTT,CATSRQGWEKLFF
-,TRBD1,TRBV6-1,TRBJ2-3,TGTGCCAGCAGTGTCCGGGACAGAGACACAGATACGCAGTATTTT,CASSVRDRDTDTQYF
-,TRBD2,TRBV5-8,TRBJ2-3,TGTGCCAGCAGCTGGCTAGCGGGGACAGATACGCAGTATTTT,CASSWLAGTDTQYF
-,-,TRBV7-9,TRBJ2-6,TGTGCCAGCTCTGGGGCCAACGTCCTGACTTTC,CASSGANVLTF
-,TRBD2,TRBV14,TRBJ2-1,TGTGCCAGTCGGACTAGCGGGAGGAATGAGCAGTTCTTC,CASRTSGRNEQFF
many,-,TRBV4-1,TRBJ1-1,TGCGCCAGCAGCCAAGGGGGCCGAGGAGGAGCTTTCTTT,CASSQGGRGGAFF
-,TRBD2,TRBV7-2,TRBJ2-7,TGTGCCAGCAGCGCCGATAGCGGGAAGTCATCCTACGAGCAGTACTTC,CASSADSGKSSYEQYF
-,TRBD1,TRBV5-1,TRBJ1-2,TGCGCCAGCAGCCCGTTGTGGGACAGCAAGACGGGGTACACCTTC,CASSPLWDSKTGYTF
-,TRBD2,TRBV10-1,TRBJ2-2,TGCGCCAGCAGTGAACCCGGGATCGGGGGGACCGGGGAGCTGTTTTTT,CASSEPGIGGTGELFF